This T cell receptor beta chain was recovered during a study of CD8 T cells in ankylosing spondylitis. On this clonotype itself: Antigen unknown.

Trimming took 3 bases from V and 0 from J; bases not matched to a gene: 5. The CDR3 covers 15 residues. Whole-study results and caveats: A TCR beta motif of 7 or 8 highly homologous variants appeared characteristic of ankylosing spondylitis blood. Relatively rare in peripheral blood, disease-linked clones were also CD8+.

It was by quantitative 5'-RACE with molecular barcodes that TCR beta libraries were made. TCRdb reprocessed the 5' RACE reads with MiXCR, giving one entry per CDR3 protein. This sample yields around 390,000 distinct CDR3 sequences, of which about a fifth are seen a single time; 15% to 20% belongs to the top ten. This TCR was recovered from a male donor with ankylosing spondylitis. The chain uses TRBV12-3 or TRBV12-4 and TRBJ2-7, with TRBD2 matching over 7 bases. The sequencing sample was made of blood, either unsorted or a sorted T cell fraction (not recorded which). The CDR3 is CASSFKASGSYEQYF. Here the CDR3 DNA reads TGTGCCAGCAGTTTTAAGGCTAGCGGCTCCTACGAGCAGTACTTC.